Below, one TCR beta chain is given with its context. What antigen it recognizes has not been identified. Base qualities are not provided; no much larger clone lies one nucleotide away. Counted from cysteine to phenylalanine, this CDR3 has 13 amino acids. Kept here is only the CDR3 DNA, which spans 39 bases and is read in frame from base 1. The germline V gene specifies SGHTA as CDR1 and FQGNSA as CDR2. The V end loses 1 base and the J end loses 7 bases, and a stretch of 8 bases separates them. The immunoSEQ Assay, a bias-controlled multiplex PCR, was used to amplify TCRbeta CDR3 regions from genomic DNA. On the study's bioinformatics: Within the assay, amplification of reference gene primers was used to estimate how many nucleated cells each sample contained. Sequence reads were collapsed and filtered to measure the absolute abundance of every unique TCRbeta CDR3 rearrangement. For each sample, productive Simpson clonality was calculated by taking the square root of Simpson's diversity index across productive rearrangements. TCRdb's version of the immuneACCESS table is confined to in-frame rearrangements and falls short of the full clone set. An unresolved V gene accounts for under half of the shortfall where checked; the remainder is of unknown origin. V, J and clone size were drawn from that table, and D and trimming were deduced from the DNA. A total of tens of thousands of clones appear in this sample, 84% of them only once. The top ten constitute roughly 8.2% of the sample.

Each collaborating institution followed its own protocols to collect whole blood in K2EDTA tubes. For TCRbeta analysis, collaborators shipped samples in one of three forms: frozen whole blood, isolated PBMCs, or DNA extracted from either of those sample types. The data originate from a study of blood T cell repertoires in COVID-19 (dated by TCRdb to about 2020). In terms of the full investigation: The collaborator samples originated in the United States, Italy and Spain and spanned the acute and convalescent phases of COVID-19. The prospective study material was composed of cDNA or gDNA derived from T cells, B-cell-depleted T cells, or PBMCs. The dataset comprised deeply sampled blood TCRbeta repertoires from subjects exposed to, actively infected with, or recovered from COVID-19. The repertoires were made available in a free public database intended to serve as a resource for research on the immune response to SARS-CoV-2. Samples were obtained from the ongoing ImmuneRACE study (first 160 participants) and from 1,254 subjects provided by 6 global collaborators. Nearly every sample came with metadata listing a de-identified subject ID, COVID-19 status, age in years and sex. Where available, HLA class I and class II types were taken from metadata supplied by the sample provider and were not determined by assay-based typing. Overall study outcomes, separate from this receptor: Clinical and demographic metadata were provided uncurated, with the amount varying by source and participant.

The sequence joins TRBV7-2 to TRBJ1-5; the D gene is not confidently resolved. This sequence was found in a human donor in a cohort sampled during active COVID-19. The sample comprised peripheral blood. In nucleotides, the sequence is TGTGCCAGCAGCTTAGGGGGAGACCAGCCCCAGCATTTT. It encodes CASSLGGDQPQHF.